This paragraph reports one T cell receptor beta chain. Antigen specificity is unknown. This sample stems from a study of cytomegalovirus exposure and HLA in healthy donors. Whole-study findings and limits: Later analysis revealed greater clonal expansion in HLA-associated TCR beta chains than in equally common others.

V lost 0 bases to trimming and J lost 6 bases, with 9 bases between them. Looked up from germline, CDR1 is SGHKS and CDR2 is YYEKEE (reference sequence). The CDR3 consists of 14 residues. Researchers ran the PCR with 60 Vbeta and 13 Jbeta primers. Some clones are missing from TCRdb's copy, which holds only in-frame ones; the method was immunoSEQ multiplex PCR. Of under 200,000 clones listed, approximately 77% are singletons. Source material: PBMCs. The chain couples TRBV5-5 to TRBJ2-2; D not resolved. This TCR derives from a male donor in good health and CMV-seropositive. The CDR3 DNA sequence: TGTGCCAGCAGCTTGGTTCTGTATGCCGGGGAGCTGTTTTTT. This encodes CASSLVLYAGELFF.